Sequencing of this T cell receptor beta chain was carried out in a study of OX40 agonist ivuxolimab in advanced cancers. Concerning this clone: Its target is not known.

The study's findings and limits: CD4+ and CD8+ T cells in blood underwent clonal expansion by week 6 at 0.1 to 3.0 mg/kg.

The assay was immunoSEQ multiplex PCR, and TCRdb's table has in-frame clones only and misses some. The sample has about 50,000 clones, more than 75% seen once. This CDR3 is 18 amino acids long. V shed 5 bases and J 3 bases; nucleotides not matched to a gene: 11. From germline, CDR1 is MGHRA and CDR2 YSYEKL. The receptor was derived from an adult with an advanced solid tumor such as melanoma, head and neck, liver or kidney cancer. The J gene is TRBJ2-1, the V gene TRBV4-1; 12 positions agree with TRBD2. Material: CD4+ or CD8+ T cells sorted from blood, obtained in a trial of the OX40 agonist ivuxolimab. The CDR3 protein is CASSKGPTSGGLYNEQFF. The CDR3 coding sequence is TGCGCCAGCAGCAAAGGACCCACTAGCGGGGGGCTCTACAATGAGCAGTTCTTC.